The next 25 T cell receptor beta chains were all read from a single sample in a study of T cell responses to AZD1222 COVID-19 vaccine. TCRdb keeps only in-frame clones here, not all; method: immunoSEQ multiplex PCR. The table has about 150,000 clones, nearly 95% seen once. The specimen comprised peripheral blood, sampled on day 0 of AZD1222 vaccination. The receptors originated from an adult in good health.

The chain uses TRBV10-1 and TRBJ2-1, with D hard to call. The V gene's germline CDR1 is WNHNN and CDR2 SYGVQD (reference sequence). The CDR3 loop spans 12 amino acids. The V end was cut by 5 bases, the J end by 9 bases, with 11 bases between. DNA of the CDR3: TGCGCCAGCAGTCCCACTATGCGTGAGCAGTTCTTC. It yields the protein CASSPTMREQFF.

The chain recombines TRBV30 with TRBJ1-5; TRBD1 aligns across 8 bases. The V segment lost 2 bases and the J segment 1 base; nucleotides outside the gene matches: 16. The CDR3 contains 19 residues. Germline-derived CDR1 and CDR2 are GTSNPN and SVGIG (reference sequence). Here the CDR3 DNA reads TGTGCCTGGAGTCCTCCCCCCAGGGGGCGGGTGGGCAGCAATCAGCCCCAGCATTTT. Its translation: CAWSPPPRGRVGSNQPQHF.

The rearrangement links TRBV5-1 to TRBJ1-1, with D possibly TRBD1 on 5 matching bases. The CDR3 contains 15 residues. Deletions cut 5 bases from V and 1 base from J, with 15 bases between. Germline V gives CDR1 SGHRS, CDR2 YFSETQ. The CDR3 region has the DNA TGCGCCAGCAGAGAAGCCATGACAGCGAACACTGAAGCTTTCTTT. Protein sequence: CASREAMTANTEAFF.

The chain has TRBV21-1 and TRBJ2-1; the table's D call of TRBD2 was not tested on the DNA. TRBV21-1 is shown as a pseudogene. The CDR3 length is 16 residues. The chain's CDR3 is CASSLQLAGTYNEQFF. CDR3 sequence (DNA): TGTGCCAGCAGCCTGCAGCTAGCGGGCACCTACAATGAGCAGTTCTTC.

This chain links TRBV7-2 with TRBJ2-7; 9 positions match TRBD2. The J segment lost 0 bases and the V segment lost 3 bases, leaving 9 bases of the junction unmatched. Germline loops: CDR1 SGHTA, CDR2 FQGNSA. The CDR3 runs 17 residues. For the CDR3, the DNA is TGTGCCAGCAGCTTTCGAGCGGGGGGCGAGAGCTCCTACGAGCAGTACTTC. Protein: CASSFRAGGESSYEQYF.

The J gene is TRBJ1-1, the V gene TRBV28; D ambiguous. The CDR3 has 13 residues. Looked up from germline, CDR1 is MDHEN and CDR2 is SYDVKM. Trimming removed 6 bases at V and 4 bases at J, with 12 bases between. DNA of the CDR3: TGTGCCAGCAGGGGAGAGGTTCTCACTGAAGCTTTCTTT. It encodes CASRGEVLTEAFF.

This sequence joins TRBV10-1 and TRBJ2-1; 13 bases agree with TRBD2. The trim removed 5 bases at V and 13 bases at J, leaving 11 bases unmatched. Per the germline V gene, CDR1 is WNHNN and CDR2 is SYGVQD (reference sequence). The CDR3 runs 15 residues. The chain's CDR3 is CASSQNGLAGVEQFF. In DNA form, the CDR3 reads TGCGCCAGCAGTCAAAATGGACTAGCGGGAGTAGAACAGTTCTTC.

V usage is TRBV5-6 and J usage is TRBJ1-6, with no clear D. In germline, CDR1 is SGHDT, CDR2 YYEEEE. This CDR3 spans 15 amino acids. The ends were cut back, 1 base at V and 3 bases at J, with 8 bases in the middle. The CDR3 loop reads CASSLQSVYNSPLHF. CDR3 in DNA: TGTGCCAGCAGCTTGCAGTCGGTCTATAATTCACCCCTCCACTTT.

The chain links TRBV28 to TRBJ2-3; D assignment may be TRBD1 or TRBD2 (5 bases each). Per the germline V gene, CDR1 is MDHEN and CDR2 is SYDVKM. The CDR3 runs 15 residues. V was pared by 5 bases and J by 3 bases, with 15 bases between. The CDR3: CASSLPQGVTDTQYF. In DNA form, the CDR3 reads TGTGCCAGCAGTCTACCCCAGGGAGTGACAGATACGCAGTATTTT.

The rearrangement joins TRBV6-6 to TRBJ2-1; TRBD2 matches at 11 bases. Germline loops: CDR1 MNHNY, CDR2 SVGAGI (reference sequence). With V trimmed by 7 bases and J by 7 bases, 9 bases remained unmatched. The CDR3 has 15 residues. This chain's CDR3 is CASTIAGGPGNEQFF. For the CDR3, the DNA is TGTGCCAGCACCATAGCGGGGGGGCCGGGTAATGAGCAGTTCTTC.

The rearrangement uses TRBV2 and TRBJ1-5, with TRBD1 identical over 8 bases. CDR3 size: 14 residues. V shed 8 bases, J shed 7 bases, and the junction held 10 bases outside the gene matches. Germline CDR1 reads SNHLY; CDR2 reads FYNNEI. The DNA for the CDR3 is TGTGCCAGCTCGAGGCAGGGGGCGTCGCAGCCCCAGCATTTT. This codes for CASSRQGASQPQHF.

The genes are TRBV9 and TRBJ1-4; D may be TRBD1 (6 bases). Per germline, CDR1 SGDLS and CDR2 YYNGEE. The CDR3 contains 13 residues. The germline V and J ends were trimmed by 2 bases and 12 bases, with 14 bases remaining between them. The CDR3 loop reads CASSVEEGVELFF. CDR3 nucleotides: TGTGCCAGCAGCGTCGAGGAGGGGGTGGAACTGTTTTTT.

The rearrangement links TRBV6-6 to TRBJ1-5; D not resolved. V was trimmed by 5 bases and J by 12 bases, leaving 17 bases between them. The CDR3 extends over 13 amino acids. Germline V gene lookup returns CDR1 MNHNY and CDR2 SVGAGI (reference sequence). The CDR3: CASSAPTELGQHF. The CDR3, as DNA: TGTGCCAGCAGTGCGCCGACGGAATTGGGCCAGCATTTT.

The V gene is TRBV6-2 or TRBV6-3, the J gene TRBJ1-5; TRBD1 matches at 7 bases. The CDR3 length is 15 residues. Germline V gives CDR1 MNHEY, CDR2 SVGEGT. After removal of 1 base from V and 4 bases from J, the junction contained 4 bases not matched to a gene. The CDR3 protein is CASSYYGRGNQPQHF. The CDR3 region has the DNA TGTGCCAGCAGTTACTATGGCAGGGGGAATCAGCCCCAGCATTTT.

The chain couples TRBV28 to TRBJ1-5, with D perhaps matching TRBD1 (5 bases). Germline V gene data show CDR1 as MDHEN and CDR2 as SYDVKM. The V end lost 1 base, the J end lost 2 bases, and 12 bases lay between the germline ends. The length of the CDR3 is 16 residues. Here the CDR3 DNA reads TGTGCCAGCAGTTTATTTCGGGGGGATCGCAATCAGCCCCAGCATTTT. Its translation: CASSLFRGDRNQPQHF.

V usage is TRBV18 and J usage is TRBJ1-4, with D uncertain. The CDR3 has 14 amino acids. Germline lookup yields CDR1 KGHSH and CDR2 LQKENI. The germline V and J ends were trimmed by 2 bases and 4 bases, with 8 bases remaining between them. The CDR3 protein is CASSPGSRNEKLFF. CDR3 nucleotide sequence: TGTGCCAGCTCACCAGGTTCGCGTAATGAAAAACTGTTTTTT.

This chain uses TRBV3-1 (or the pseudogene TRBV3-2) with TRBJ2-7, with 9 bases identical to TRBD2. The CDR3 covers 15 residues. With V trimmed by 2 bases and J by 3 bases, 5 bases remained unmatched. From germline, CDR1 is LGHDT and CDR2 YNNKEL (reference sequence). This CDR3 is CASSQLGLAFYEQYF. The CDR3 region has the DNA TGTGCCAGCAGCCAATTGGGACTAGCTTTCTACGAGCAGTACTTC.

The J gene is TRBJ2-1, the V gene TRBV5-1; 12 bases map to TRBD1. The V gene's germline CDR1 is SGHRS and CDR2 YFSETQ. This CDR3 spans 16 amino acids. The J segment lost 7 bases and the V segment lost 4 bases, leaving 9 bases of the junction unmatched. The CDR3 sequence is CASSPTGTGGMNEQFF. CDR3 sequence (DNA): TGCGCCAGCAGCCCCACCGGGACAGGGGGCATGAATGAGCAGTTCTTC. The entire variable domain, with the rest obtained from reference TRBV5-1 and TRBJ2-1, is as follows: KAGVTQTPRYLIKTRGQQVTLSCSPISGHRSVSWYQQTPGQGLQFLFEYFSETQRNKGNFPGRFSGRQFSNSRSEMNVSTLELGDSALYLCASSPTGTGGMNEQFFGPGTRLTVL.

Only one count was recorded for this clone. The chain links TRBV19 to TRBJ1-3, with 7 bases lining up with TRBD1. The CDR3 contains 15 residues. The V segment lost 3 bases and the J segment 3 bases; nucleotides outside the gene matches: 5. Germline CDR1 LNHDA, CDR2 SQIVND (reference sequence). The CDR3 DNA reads TGTGCCAGTAGTATCTCCGGGACAGTTGGAAACACCATATATTTT. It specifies CASSISGTVGNTIYF.

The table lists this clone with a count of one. The CDR3 DNA is TGTGCCAGTAGTATACTCCCAAGGACCGGGGGAAACACCATATATTTT. As protein: CASSILPRTGGNTIYF. V and J are TRBV19 and TRBJ1-3; D is unclear. The V end was cut by 2 bases, the J end by 4 bases, with 15 bases between. Germline CDR1 and CDR2: LNHDA and SQIVND (reference sequence). The CDR3 is made up of 16 amino acids.

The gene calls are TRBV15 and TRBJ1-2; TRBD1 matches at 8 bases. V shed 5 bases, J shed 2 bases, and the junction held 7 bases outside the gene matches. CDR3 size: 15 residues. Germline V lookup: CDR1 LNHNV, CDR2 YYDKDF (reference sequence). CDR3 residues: CATSGKRTGNYGYTF. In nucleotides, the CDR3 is TGTGCCACCAGCGGAAAACGGACAGGGAACTATGGCTACACCTTC.

In nucleotides, the CDR3 is TGTGCCAATTCAGCAGCTGGGGTGGCCACCGGGGAGCTGTTTTTT. Its translation: CANSAAGVATGELFF. J is TRBJ2-2 and V is TRBV7-8, with unresolved D. Trimming took off 10 bases at V and 4 bases at J, with 19 bases between the two ends. CDR3 size: 15 residues. Germline CDR1 and CDR2: SGHVS and FQNEAQ. Full variable domain (remainder filled in from reference TRBV7-8 and TRBJ2-2): GAGVSQSPRYKVAKRGQDVALRCDPISGHVSLFWYQQALGQGPEFLTYFQNEAQLDKSGLPSDRFFAERPEGSVSTLKIQRTQQEDSAVYLCANSAAGVATGELFFGEGSRLTVL.

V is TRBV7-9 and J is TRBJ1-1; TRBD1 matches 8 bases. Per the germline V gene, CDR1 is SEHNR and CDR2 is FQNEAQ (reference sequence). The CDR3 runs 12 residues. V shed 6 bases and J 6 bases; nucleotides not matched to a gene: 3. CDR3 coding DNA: TGTGCCAGCAGTCAGGGGGCCGCTGAAGCTTTCTTT. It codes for CASSQGAAEAFF.

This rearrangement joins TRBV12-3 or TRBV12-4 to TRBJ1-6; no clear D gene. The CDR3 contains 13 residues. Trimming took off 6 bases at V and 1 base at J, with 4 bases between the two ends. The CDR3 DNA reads TGTGCCAGCAGACCGTCCTATAATTCACCCCTCCACTTT. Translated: CASRPSYNSPLHF.

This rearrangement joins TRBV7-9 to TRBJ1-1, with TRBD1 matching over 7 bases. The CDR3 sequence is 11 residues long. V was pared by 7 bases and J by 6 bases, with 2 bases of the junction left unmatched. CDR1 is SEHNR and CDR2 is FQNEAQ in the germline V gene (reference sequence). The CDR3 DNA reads TGTGCCAGCATCCAGGGGGCTGAAGCTTTCTTT. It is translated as CASIQGAEAFF. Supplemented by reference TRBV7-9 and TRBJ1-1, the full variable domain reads DTGVSQNPRHKITKRGQNVTFRCDPISEHNRLYWYRQTLGQGPEFLTYFQNEAQLEKSRLLSDRFSAERPKGSFSTLEIQRTEQGDSAMYLCASIQGAEAFFGQGTRLTVV.